This is a list of T cell receptor beta chains from one sample in a study of shared clonotypes between healthy human individuals. The repertoire was sequenced with immunoSEQ multiplex PCR; TCRdb's copy has only in-frame clones and lacks some. The sample has fewer than 1.6 million clones; around 98.5% are singletons. The sample comprised naive CD4+ T cells sorted from blood. The receptors were gathered from a man between 25 and 39 years old in good health. CDR3s include the opening cysteine and the closing phenylalanine or tryptophan. Fields, in order: clone size, J gene, V gene, D gene, CDR3 protein, CDR3 DNA. The D gene is left open where the match is weak. The size entry is marked missing in some rows and otherwise reads once, few, many or a size class.

clone size: -
J gene: TRBJ2-7
V gene: TRBV28
D gene: -
CDR3 protein: CASSFRAYEQYF
CDR3 DNA: TGTGCCAGCAGTTTCAGGGCCTACGAGCAGTACTTC

clone size: -
J gene: TRBJ2-2
V gene: TRBV5-1
D gene: TRBD2
CDR3 protein: CASSLAGTSGTFGELFF
CDR3 DNA: TGCGCCAGCAGCTTGGCTGGGACTAGCGGAACCTTCGGGGAGCTGTTTTTT

clone size: -
J gene: TRBJ2-1
V gene: TRBV28
D gene: -
CDR3 protein: CASSLWDLYNEQFF
CDR3 DNA: TGTGCCAGCAGTTTGTGGGACCTTTACAATGAGCAGTTCTTC

clone size: -
J gene: TRBJ1-6
V gene: TRBV4-3
D gene: TRBD1
CDR3 protein: CASSQGHGTAGRPLHF
CDR3 DNA: TGCGCCAGCAGCCAAGGGCACGGGACAGCCGGAAGGCCCCTCCACTTT

clone size: -
J gene: TRBJ1-3
V gene: TRBV6-6
D gene: -
CDR3 protein: CASSQVLSGNTIYF
CDR3 DNA: TGTGCCAGCAGTCAGGTCCTCTCTGGAAACACCATATATTTT

clone size: -
J gene: TRBJ1-4
V gene: TRBV5-1
D gene: -
CDR3 protein: CASSLGSGGRGEKLFF
CDR3 DNA: TGCGCCAGCAGCTTGGGATCCGGCGGACGTGGTGAAAAACTGTTTTTT

clone size: once
J gene: TRBJ1-2
V gene: TRBV10-1
D gene: -
CDR3 protein: CASSDDRYYGYTF
CDR3 DNA: TGCGCCAGCAGTGACGACCGCTACTATGGCTACACCTTC

clone size: -
J gene: TRBJ2-1
V gene: TRBV5-1
D gene: -
CDR3 protein: CASSLRLGGNEQFF
CDR3 DNA: TGCGCCAGCAGCTTGCGGCTAGGGGGTAATGAGCAGTTCTTC

clone size: -
J gene: TRBJ2-1
V gene: TRBV14
D gene: -
CDR3 protein: CASSLRQFSYNEQFF
CDR3 DNA: TGTGCCAGCAGCCTCCGACAGTTCTCCTACAATGAGCAGTTCTTC

clone size: -
J gene: TRBJ2-2
V gene: TRBV19
D gene: -
CDR3 protein: CASSIRFRGGEPGELFF
CDR3 DNA: TGTGCCAGTAGTATACGATTTAGGGGCGGGGAACCCGGGGAGCTGTTTTTT

clone size: -
J gene: TRBJ2-5
V gene: TRBV18
D gene: -
CDR3 protein: CASSLLVKETQYF
CDR3 DNA: TGTGCCAGCTCATTACTAGTTAAAGAGACCCAGTACTTC

clone size: -
J gene: TRBJ2-2
V gene: TRBV14
D gene: TRBD1
CDR3 protein: CASSIRTGTENTGELFF
CDR3 DNA: TGTGCCAGCAGCATACGGACCGGGACAGAGAACACCGGGGAGCTGTTTTTT

clone size: -
J gene: TRBJ1-2
V gene: TRBV6-1
D gene: -
CDR3 protein: CASAPPHNYGYTF
CDR3 DNA: TGTGCCAGCGCGCCCCCTCACAACTATGGCTACACCTTC

clone size: -
J gene: TRBJ2-1
V gene: TRBV29-1
D gene: -
CDR3 protein: CSVARGLNEQFF
CDR3 DNA: TGCAGCGTTGCCAGGGGTCTGAATGAGCAGTTCTTC

clone size: -
J gene: TRBJ2-1
V gene: TRBV7-2
D gene: -
CDR3 protein: CASSLAGFYNEQFF
CDR3 DNA: TGTGCCAGCAGCTTAGCTGGGTTCTACAATGAGCAGTTCTTC

clone size: -
J gene: TRBJ2-2
V gene: TRBV9
D gene: -
CDR3 protein: CASASNTGELFF
CDR3 DNA: TGTGCCAGTGCAAGCAACACCGGGGAGCTGTTTTTT

clone size: -
J gene: TRBJ1-1
V gene: TRBV5-6
D gene: -
CDR3 protein: CASSRLGGLNTEAFF
CDR3 DNA: TGTGCCAGCAGCCGCCTAGGGGGTTTGAACACTGAAGCTTTCTTT

clone size: -
J gene: TRBJ2-7
V gene: TRBV7-3
D gene: TRBD2
CDR3 protein: CASSLGLAGEYEQYF
CDR3 DNA: TGTGCCAGCAGCTTAGGCCTAGCGGGAGAGTACGAGCAGTACTTC

clone size: -
J gene: TRBJ2-1
V gene: TRBV6-4
D gene: -
CDR3 protein: CASSEQGRSYNEQFF
CDR3 DNA: TGTGCCAGCAGTGAGCAAGGCAGGAGTTACAATGAGCAGTTCTTC

clone size: -
J gene: TRBJ2-1
V gene: TRBV18
D gene: -
CDR3 protein: CASSPELSSYNEQFF
CDR3 DNA: TGTGCCAGCTCACCAGAACTTAGCTCCTACAATGAGCAGTTCTTC

clone size: -
J gene: TRBJ2-1
V gene: TRBV27
D gene: TRBD2
CDR3 protein: CASSFPSGIKNEQFF
CDR3 DNA: TGTGCCAGCAGTTTCCCGAGCGGGATTAAGAATGAGCAGTTCTTC

clone size: -
J gene: TRBJ1-2
V gene: TRBV5-4
D gene: -
CDR3 protein: CASSLAGDGYTF
CDR3 DNA: TGTGCCAGCAGCTTGGCAGGGGACGGCTACACCTTC

clone size: -
J gene: TRBJ2-7
V gene: TRBV5-4
D gene: -
CDR3 protein: CASSLGYEQYF
CDR3 DNA: TGTGCCAGCAGCTTAGGATACGAGCAGTACTTC

clone size: -
J gene: TRBJ2-5
V gene: TRBV5-4
D gene: TRBD1
CDR3 protein: CASSLEGQGQETQYF
CDR3 DNA: TGTGCCAGCAGCTTGGAGGGACAGGGCCAGGAGACCCAGTACTTC

clone size: -
J gene: TRBJ2-1
V gene: TRBV7-8
D gene: TRBD2
CDR3 protein: CASSAGLAGKGEQFF
CDR3 DNA: TGTGCCAGCAGCGCGGGTCTAGCGGGAAAGGGTGAGCAGTTCTTC

clone size: -
J gene: TRBJ1-2
V gene: TRBV5-6
D gene: TRBD1
CDR3 protein: CASSTGTGPMRGYTF
CDR3 DNA: TGTGCCAGCAGCACCGGGACAGGACCGATGCGAGGCTACACCTTC

clone size: -
J gene: TRBJ1-3
V gene: TRBV19
D gene: -
CDR3 protein: CASSTGPTLGGNTIYF
CDR3 DNA: TGTGCCAGTAGTACCGGACCGACCCTCGGTGGAAACACCATATATTTT

clone size: -
J gene: TRBJ2-1
V gene: TRBV10-3
D gene: TRBD2
CDR3 protein: CAISVVRRESSYNEQFF
CDR3 DNA: TGTGCCATCAGTGTAGTCAGGCGGGAGAGCTCCTACAATGAGCAGTTCTTC

clone size: -
J gene: TRBJ2-7
V gene: TRBV4-1
D gene: -
CDR3 protein: CASSARDRSYEQYF
CDR3 DNA: TGCGCCAGCAGCGCCCGGGACCGATCCTACGAGCAGTACTTC

clone size: -
J gene: TRBJ2-7
V gene: TRBV5-6
D gene: TRBD1
CDR3 protein: CASSDATGSYEQYF
CDR3 DNA: TGTGCCAGCAGCGACGCGACAGGGTCCTACGAGCAGTACTTC

clone size: -
J gene: TRBJ2-3
V gene: TRBV5-4
D gene: TRBD1
CDR3 protein: CASSLDRGTDTQYF
CDR3 DNA: TGTGCCAGCAGCTTAGACAGGGGCACAGATACGCAGTATTTT

clone size: -
J gene: TRBJ2-1
V gene: TRBV5-5
D gene: -
CDR3 protein: CASQGGENEQFF
CDR3 DNA: TGTGCCAGCCAGGGGGGAGAAAATGAGCAGTTCTTC

clone size: -
J gene: TRBJ2-6
V gene: TRBV5-1
D gene: TRBD2
CDR3 protein: CASSSGLAGVSGANVLTF
CDR3 DNA: TGCGCCAGCAGCTCAGGACTAGCGGGTGTGTCTGGGGCCAACGTCCTGACTTTC

clone size: -
J gene: TRBJ2-1
V gene: TRBV19
D gene: -
CDR3 protein: CASRQGSYNEQFF
CDR3 DNA: TGTGCCAGCCGCCAGGGGTCCTACAATGAGCAGTTCTTC

clone size: -
J gene: TRBJ2-7
V gene: TRBV6-1
D gene: TRBD2
CDR3 protein: CASSEAQLAGVNEQYF
CDR3 DNA: TGTGCCAGCAGTGAAGCTCAACTAGCGGGAGTTAACGAGCAGTACTTC

clone size: -
J gene: TRBJ2-2
V gene: TRBV7-9
D gene: TRBD2
CDR3 protein: CASSPPGLAGGQTGELFF
CDR3 DNA: TGTGCCAGCAGCCCCCCGGGACTAGCGGGAGGTCAGACCGGGGAGCTGTTTTTT

clone size: -
J gene: TRBJ1-2
V gene: TRBV25-1
D gene: TRBD1
CDR3 protein: CASSETGQGDGYTF
CDR3 DNA: TGTGCCAGCAGTGAAACGGGACAGGGAGATGGCTACACCTTC

clone size: -
J gene: TRBJ2-7
V gene: TRBV7-2
D gene: TRBD2
CDR3 protein: CASSLIAGTSGKLAYEQYF
CDR3 DNA: TGTGCCAGCAGCTTAATAGCCGGGACTAGCGGGAAGTTAGCCTACGAGCAGTACTTC

clone size: -
J gene: TRBJ1-1
V gene: TRBV20-1
D gene: -
CDR3 protein: CSANRVGAFF
CDR3 DNA: TGCAGTGCCAACAGGGTGGGAGCTTTCTTT

clone size: -
J gene: TRBJ2-2
V gene: TRBV7-2
D gene: -
CDR3 protein: CASSLVLLAGRTGELFF
CDR3 DNA: TGTGCCAGCAGCTTAGTGCTACTGGCGGGAAGGACCGGGGAGCTGTTTTTT

clone size: once
J gene: TRBJ2-5
V gene: TRBV29-1
D gene: -
CDR3 protein: CSPGWGETQYF
CDR3 DNA: TGCAGCCCCGGATGGGGAGAGACCCAGTACTTC

clone size: -
J gene: TRBJ1-4
V gene: TRBV18
D gene: -
CDR3 protein: CASSPVPDEKLFF
CDR3 DNA: TGTGCCAGCTCACCGGTCCCGGATGAAAAACTGTTTTTT

clone size: -
J gene: TRBJ2-1
V gene: TRBV9
D gene: -
CDR3 protein: CASSVAAYNEQFF
CDR3 DNA: TGTGCCAGCAGCGTCGCCGCCTACAATGAGCAGTTCTTC

clone size: once
J gene: TRBJ2-2
V gene: TRBV18
D gene: -
CDR3 protein: CASSTQNTGELFF
CDR3 DNA: TGTGCCAGCTCAACACAGAACACCGGGGAGCTGTTTTTT

clone size: -
J gene: TRBJ2-3
V gene: TRBV15
D gene: -
CDR3 protein: CATSRGHPTDTQYF
CDR3 DNA: TGTGCCACCAGCAGAGGGCACCCCACAGATACGCAGTATTTT

clone size: once
J gene: TRBJ2-5
V gene: TRBV7-2
D gene: -
CDR3 protein: CATTPRGFQETQYF
CDR3 DNA: TGTGCCACCACCCCCCGGGGGTTCCAAGAGACCCAGTACTTC

clone size: -
J gene: TRBJ2-1
V gene: TRBV19
D gene: -
CDR3 protein: CASSSGNLRGDEQFF
CDR3 DNA: TGTGCCAGTAGTAGCGGGAATCTACGTGGGGATGAGCAGTTCTTC

clone size: -
J gene: TRBJ2-7
V gene: TRBV19
D gene: -
CDR3 protein: CASSTKRAGGNEQYF
CDR3 DNA: TGTGCCAGTAGTACCAAGAGGGCAGGCGGCAACGAGCAGTACTTC

clone size: -
J gene: TRBJ2-5
V gene: TRBV4-1
D gene: -
CDR3 protein: CASSQHRESGQETQYF
CDR3 DNA: TGCGCCAGCAGCCAACACAGGGAAAGCGGACAAGAGACCCAGTACTTC

clone size: -
J gene: TRBJ1-1
V gene: TRBV18
D gene: TRBD1
CDR3 protein: CASSNLPGQGGPVNTEAFF
CDR3 DNA: TGTGCCAGCTCCAACCTGCCGGGACAGGGGGGCCCAGTGAACACTGAAGCTTTCTTT

clone size: -
J gene: TRBJ2-3
V gene: TRBV11-2
D gene: -
CDR3 protein: CASQGDTQYF
CDR3 DNA: TGTGCCAGCCAAGGGGATACGCAGTATTTT

clone size: -
J gene: TRBJ1-2
V gene: TRBV20-1
D gene: -
CDR3 protein: CSARGGSGYTF
CDR3 DNA: TGCAGTGCTAGAGGAGGAAGTGGCTACACCTTC

clone size: -
J gene: TRBJ1-4
V gene: TRBV2
D gene: -
CDR3 protein: CASSGGGNEKLFF
CDR3 DNA: TGTGCCAGCAGTGGAGGAGGGAATGAAAAACTGTTTTTT

clone size: -
J gene: TRBJ2-3
V gene: TRBV10-1
D gene: TRBD2
CDR3 protein: CASSAGPLAGVVDTQYF
CDR3 DNA: TGCGCCAGCAGTGCTGGCCCGCTAGCGGGAGTTGTAGATACGCAGTATTTT

clone size: -
J gene: TRBJ2-7
V gene: TRBV6-1
D gene: -
CDR3 protein: CASGTQRAYEQYF
CDR3 DNA: TGTGCCAGCGGGACCCAGAGGGCCTACGAGCAGTACTTC